Presented here are 24 T cell receptor beta chains from one specimen sequenced in a study of identical twins. TCRdb processed the 5' RACE reads anew with MiXCR; each CDR3 protein has one entry. Of a few hundred thousand distinct CDR3 sequences in the sample, roughly 7.1% are singletons; the top ten hold roughly 15%. The data were also submitted as part of a second study, on T cells expressing NK-cell markers.

The sequenced sample consisted of CD8+ T cells sorted from blood. The source of these receptors is a woman between 18 and 29 years old in good health.

There are many counts of this clonotype. This chain links TRBV9 with TRBJ2-1; 7 bases match TRBD2. The CDR3 runs 15 residues. Looked up from germline, CDR1 is SGDLS and CDR2 is YYNGEE. After removal of 0 bases from V and 3 bases from J, the junction contained 3 bases not matched to a gene. CDR3 region: CASSVAGTIYNEQFF. The CDR3 DNA reads as TGTGCCAGCAGCGTAGCTGGGACTATCTACAATGAGCAGTTCTTC.

Points on this clonotype: A much more abundant neighbour one base away suggests this may be a read error. V is TRBV10-3 and J is TRBJ2-7; 13 bases are a match to TRBD2. The CDR3 spans 15 residues. The J segment lost 3 bases and the V segment lost 4 bases, leaving 3 bases of the junction unmatched. CDR1 ENHRY and CDR2 SYGVKD come from the germline V gene. CDR3 sequence (DNA): TGTGCCATCAGTGGGACTAGCGGGAGCTTCTACGAGCAGTACTTC. Translated, it gives CAISGTSGSFYEQYF.

This clonotype was counted only a few times. The chain couples TRBV6-5 to TRBJ2-7; 8 nucleotides line up with TRBD1. The V and J ends lost 4 bases and 4 bases, in that order; junction bases with no gene match: 15. The CDR3 sequence is 17 residues long. CDR1 MNHEY and CDR2 SVGAGI come from the germline V gene. CDR3 sequence (DNA): TGTGCCAGCAGTTCACTTCAATGGACAGGGAAGAATTACGAGCAGTACTTC. It encodes CASSSLQWTGKNYEQYF.

This clonotype was found a few times. The chain links TRBV5-5 to TRBJ1-2; no clear D gene. CDR1 and CDR2 from the germline V gene are SGHKS and YYEKEE (reference sequence). The ends were cut back, 0 bases at V and 4 bases at J, with 10 bases in the middle. The CDR3 has 14 residues. DNA of the CDR3: TGTGCCAGCAGCTTGGGGAGATCCCTCTATGGCTACACCTTC. Protein: CASSLGRSLYGYTF.

This clonotype has a handful of counts. The chain has TRBV10-3 and TRBJ2-1; 13 positions agree with TRBD2. The J segment lost 7 bases and the V segment lost 3 bases, leaving 3 bases of the junction unmatched. CDR1 is ENHRY and CDR2 is SYGVKD in the germline V gene. The CDR3 has 15 residues. In nucleotides, the CDR3 is TGTGCCATCAGTGATGTACTAGCGGGGGGGAATGAGCAGTTCTTC. It translates to CAISDVLAGGNEQFF.

This clonotype was observed a few times. This chain joins TRBV7-6 and TRBJ2-3; TRBD2 aligns across 7 bases. Germline V gene lookup returns CDR1 SGHVS and CDR2 FNYEAQ. Losses at the gene ends were 1 base for V and 3 bases for J; bases not matched to a gene: 4. The CDR3 is 15 amino acids. Here the CDR3 reads CASSLGAGTTDTQYF. DNA of the CDR3: TGTGCCAGCAGCTTAGGAGCGGGAACAACAGATACGCAGTATTTT.

This clonotype was counted between two and nine times. J is TRBJ2-1 and V is TRBV19; D is unresolved. The CDR3 spans 11 residues. Germline V gene lookup returns CDR1 LNHDA and CDR2 SQIVND (reference sequence). V lost 6 bases and J 10 bases, leaving 10 bases between the germline ends. CDR3 protein: CASSGAREQFF. DNA of the CDR3: TGTGCCAGTAGCGGTGCTCGGGAGCAGTTCTTC.

There are a few counts of this clonotype. This chain joins TRBV11-2 and TRBJ2-1; 8 bases match TRBD2. This CDR3 region has 15 residues. The V and J ends lost 4 bases and 8 bases, in that order; junction bases with no gene match: 10. Germline CDR1 and CDR2: SGHAT and FQNNGV. CDR3 coding DNA: TGTGCCAGCAGCTCAAAGGGGTCGGGGGGGCATGAGCAGTTCTTC. Its protein is CASSSKGSGGHEQFF.

This sequence joins TRBV10-1 and TRBJ1-1, with D tentatively TRBD1 (5 bases). CDR3 length equals 15 residues. The V gene lost 6 bases and the J gene lost 7 bases, with 21 bases spanning the gap. Germline V lookup: CDR1 WNHNN, CDR2 SYGVQD (reference sequence). The CDR3 DNA sequence: TGCGCCAGCAGCGTTACGAGGGGCGGGAGAGATGAAGCTTTCTTT. Translation: CASSVTRGGRDEAFF.

This clonotype was seen a few times. The J gene is TRBJ2-7, the V gene TRBV7-9, with D perhaps TRBD1 or TRBD2 (5 bases each). CDR3 size: 14 residues. V lost 3 bases and J lost 7, with 16 bases in between. Germline CDR1 SEHNR, CDR2 FQNEAQ (reference sequence). CDR3 loop: CASSFGVGVWEQYF. The CDR3 DNA reads as TGTGCCAGCAGCTTCGGTGTGGGGGTCTGGGAGCAGTACTTC. Supplemented by reference TRBV7-9 and TRBJ2-7, the full variable domain reads DTGVSQNPRHKITKRGQNVTFRCDPISEHNRLYWYRQTLGQGPEFLTYFQNEAQLEKSRLLSDRFSAERPKGSFSTLEIQRTEQGDSAMYLCASSFGVGVWEQYFGPGTRLTVT.

V is TRBV29-1 and J is TRBJ1-1; D uncertain. The CDR3 loop spans 15 amino acids. The V end was cut by 8 bases, the J end by 3 bases, with 22 bases between. CDR1 and CDR2 from the germline V gene are SQVTM and ANQGSEA. The CDR3 nucleotides read TGCAGCTCCTCTGGGGATTTGGTTTCGGACACTGAAGCTTTCTTT. Encoded protein: CSSSGDLVSDTEAFF. Full variable domain (missing parts from reference TRBV29-1 and TRBJ1-1): SAVISQKPSRDICQRGTSLTIQCQVDSQVTMMFWYRQQPGQSLTLIATANQGSEATYESGFVIDKFPISRPNLTFSTLTVSNMSPEDSSIYLCSSSGDLVSDTEAFFGQGTRLTVV.

This chain uses TRBV7-8 with TRBJ2-3, with TRBD1 as a possible D gene (6 bases). Trimming took off 4 bases at V and 3 bases at J, with 8 bases between the two ends. The CDR3 length is 13 residues. Germline-derived CDR1 and CDR2 are SGHVS and FQNEAQ. CDR3 amino acids: CASSSGQTDTQYF. The CDR3 bases are TGTGCCAGCAGCTCCGGACAGACAGATACGCAGTATTTT.

In this sample, this clonotype turned up a few times. V gene TRBV2 combines with J gene TRBJ1-3; D might be TRBD1 (6 bases). Germline CDR1 reads SNHLY; CDR2 reads FYNNEI. With 6 bases removed from V and 0 bases from J, the gap between germline ends came to 9 bases. CDR3 length: 14 amino acids. The CDR3 coding sequence is TGTGCCAGCAGCGCAGGGGCCTCTGGAAACACCATATATTTT. Protein sequence: CASSAGASGNTIYF. The full variable domain, in which reference TRBV2 and TRBJ1-3 provide the parts outside the CDR3, is EPEVTQTPSHQVTQMGQEVILRCVPISNHLYFYWYRQILGQKVEFLVSFYNNEISEKSEIFDDQFSVERPDGSNFTLKIRSTKLEDSAMYFCASSAGASGNTIYFGEGSWLTVV.

This clonotype has a handful of counts. CDR3 DNA sequence: TGTGCCAGCAGCTCCTGGAACGGGGGCCACAGCTCTGGGGCCAACGTCCTGACTTTC. This encodes CASSSWNGGHSSGANVLTF. The chain joins TRBV3-1 to TRBJ2-6, with D possibly being TRBD1 or TRBD2 (6 bases each). The CDR3 totals 19 residues. Germline CDR1 LGHDT, CDR2 YNNKEL (reference sequence). V was cut by 5 bases and J by 0 bases, with 20 bases left in between.

This clonotype has more than one count but fewer than ten. The J gene is TRBJ1-4, the V gene TRBV4-2; the match to TRBD1 covers 10 bases. The junction had 5 bases not matched to a gene; V was cut back by 1 base and J by 0 bases. This CDR3 has 18 residues. Germline CDR1 LGHNA, CDR2 YNFKEQ. CDR3 DNA: TGTGCCAGCAGCCAAGGGGACAGGGGCTCTCCAACTAATGAAAAACTGTTTTTT. This codes for CASSQGDRGSPTNEKLFF.

This clonotype was counted between two and nine times. The chain uses TRBV7-9 and TRBJ2-3, with D possibly TRBD2 on 6 matching bases. V was cut by 11 bases and J by 2 bases, with 20 bases left in between. This CDR3 spans 15 amino acids. Germline assignment: CDR1 SEHNR and CDR2 FQNEAQ (reference sequence). The CDR3 reads CALKRRDSHTDTQYF. In nucleotides, the CDR3 is TGTGCCTTAAAAAGGAGGGACTCCCACACAGATACGCAGTATTTT.

There are a few counts of this clonotype. The CDR3 here is CAWSGLVVTGELFF. In DNA, the CDR3 is TGTGCCTGGAGTGGACTAGTTGTTACCGGGGAGCTGTTTTTT. V is TRBV30 and J is TRBJ2-2, with D possibly matching TRBD2 (6 bases). Germline V gives CDR1 GTSNPN, CDR2 SVGIG (reference sequence). V was cut by 1 base and J by 5 bases, with 11 bases left in between. The CDR3 length is 14 residues.

This clonotype occurred many times. The gene calls are TRBV7-9 and TRBJ1-2; 9 bases are a match to TRBD1. The trim removed 4 bases at V and 6 bases at J, leaving 12 bases unmatched. CDR1 and CDR2 from the germline V gene are SEHNR and FQNEAQ (reference sequence). The CDR3 spans 16 residues. The CDR3 bases are TGTGCCAGCAGCTCTACCGGGACAGGGTTTTGGCATGGCTACACCTTC. It yields the protein CASSSTGTGFWHGYTF. Drawing the rest from reference TRBV7-9 and TRBJ1-2, the complete variable domain is DTGVSQNPRHKITKRGQNVTFRCDPISEHNRLYWYRQTLGQGPEFLTYFQNEAQLEKSRLLSDRFSAERPKGSFSTLEIQRTEQGDSAMYLCASSSTGTGFWHGYTFGSGTRLTVV.

Many counts were recorded for this clonotype. CDR3 region: CASSVGQGDDSPLHF. The CDR3 coding sequence is TGTGCCAGCAGTGTCGGACAGGGAGATGATTCACCCCTCCACTTT. The chain uses TRBV6-1 and TRBJ1-6, with 8 bases matching TRBD1. The CDR3 runs to 15 residues. V lost 4 bases and J lost 8; bases outside the gene matches: 7. Germline assignment: CDR1 MNHNS and CDR2 SASEGT.

This clonotype turned up a few times. The V call is TRBV29-1, the J call TRBJ2-3, with D perhaps assigned TRBD1 or TRBD2 (5 bases each). Trimming cost V 5 bases and J 4 bases, with 10 bases left between them. Germline assignment: CDR1 SQVTM and CDR2 ANQGSEA. This CDR3 spans 12 amino acids. The CDR3 DNA reads as TGCAGCGTTCCCTTGGGGGCAGATACGCAGTATTTT. This gives the protein CSVPLGADTQYF.

This clonotype was seen at least ten times. This chain uses TRBV12-3 or TRBV12-4 with TRBJ2-1; D call uncertain. Trimming removed 3 bases from V and 2 bases from J, with 5 bases in between. The CDR3 is 13 amino acids. The chain's CDR3 is CASSFGAYNEQFF. The CDR3 coding sequence is TGTGCCAGCAGTTTCGGTGCCTACAATGAGCAGTTCTTC.

The chain uses TRBV7-8 and TRBJ1-2, with a weak D call TRBD1 (5 bases). From germline, CDR1 is SGHVS and CDR2 FQNEAQ. CDR3 length: 17 amino acids. Trimming pared 5 bases from V and 1 base from J, leaving 20 bases between. CDR3 nucleotide sequence: TGTGCCAGCAGCACCGGGACGGTTCACCCGCTTAACTATGGCTACACCTTC. The encoded protein is CASSTGTVHPLNYGYTF.

The J gene is TRBJ2-3, the V gene TRBV4-3, with no clear D. The length of the CDR3 is 12 residues. Germline V gives CDR1 LGHNA, CDR2 YSLEER. Trimming cost V 3 bases and J 5 bases, with 6 bases left between them. CDR3 coding DNA: TGCGCCAGCAGCCACGTGCGAGATACGCAGTATTTT. This sequence encodes CASSHVRDTQYF.

The chain joins TRBV20-1 to TRBJ1-1; 7 nucleotides agree with TRBD1. V shed 4 bases and J 3 bases; nucleotides not matched to a gene: 8. The CDR3 runs 14 residues. Germline CDR1 DFQATT, CDR2 SNEGSKA (reference sequence). The CDR3 DNA is TGCAGTGCTAAAACATACAGGGGTGACACTGAAGCTTTCTTT. Its protein is CSAKTYRGDTEAFF.